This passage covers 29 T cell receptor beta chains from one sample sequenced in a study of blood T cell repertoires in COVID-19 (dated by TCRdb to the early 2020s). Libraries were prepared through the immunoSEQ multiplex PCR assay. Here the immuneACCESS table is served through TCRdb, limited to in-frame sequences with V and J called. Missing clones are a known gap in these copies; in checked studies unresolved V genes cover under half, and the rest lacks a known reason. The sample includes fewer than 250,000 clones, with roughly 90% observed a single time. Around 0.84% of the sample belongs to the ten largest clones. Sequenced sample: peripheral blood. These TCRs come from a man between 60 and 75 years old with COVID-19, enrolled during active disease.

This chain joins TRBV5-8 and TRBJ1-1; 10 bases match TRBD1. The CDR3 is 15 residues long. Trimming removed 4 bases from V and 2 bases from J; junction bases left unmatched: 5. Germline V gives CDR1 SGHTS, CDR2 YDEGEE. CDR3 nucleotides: TGTGCCAGCAGCAGATGGACAGGGGGTAACACTGAAGCTTTCTTT. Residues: CASSRWTGGNTEAFF.

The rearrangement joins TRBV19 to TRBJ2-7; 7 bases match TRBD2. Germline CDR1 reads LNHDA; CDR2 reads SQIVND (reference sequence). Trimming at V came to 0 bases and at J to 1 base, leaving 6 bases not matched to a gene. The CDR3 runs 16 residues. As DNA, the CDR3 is TGTGCCAGTAGTATAGATCCAGGCGGGAGTTCCTACGAGCAGTACTTC. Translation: CASSIDPGGSSYEQYF.

The CDR3 DNA is TGTGCCAGCAGTGCGACCGGGACAGGCGGTCAGCCCCAGCATTTT. It specifies CASSATGTGGQPQHF. This chain links TRBV2 with TRBJ1-5; 8 bases map to TRBD1. The CDR3 sequence is 15 residues long. After removal of 4 bases from V and 6 bases from J, the junction contained 8 bases not matched to a gene. The germline V gene encodes CDR1 SNHLY and CDR2 FYNNEI. The complete variable domain, with remaining parts taken from reference TRBV2 and TRBJ1-5, reads EPEVTQTPSHQVTQMGQEVILRCVPISNHLYFYWYRQILGQKVEFLVSFYNNEISEKSEIFDDQFSVERPDGSNFTLKIRSTKLEDSAMYFCASSATGTGGQPQHFGDGTRLSIL.

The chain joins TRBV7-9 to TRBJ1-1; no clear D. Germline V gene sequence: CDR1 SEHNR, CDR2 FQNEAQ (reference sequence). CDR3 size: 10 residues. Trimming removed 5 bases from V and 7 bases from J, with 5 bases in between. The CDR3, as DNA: TGTGCCAGCAGCCTTCTTGAAGCTTTCTTT. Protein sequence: CASSLLEAFF. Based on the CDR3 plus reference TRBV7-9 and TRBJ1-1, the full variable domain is DTGVSQNPRHKITKRGQNVTFRCDPISEHNRLYWYRQTLGQGPEFLTYFQNEAQLEKSRLLSDRFSAERPKGSFSTLEIQRTEQGDSAMYLCASSLLEAFFGQGTRLTVV.

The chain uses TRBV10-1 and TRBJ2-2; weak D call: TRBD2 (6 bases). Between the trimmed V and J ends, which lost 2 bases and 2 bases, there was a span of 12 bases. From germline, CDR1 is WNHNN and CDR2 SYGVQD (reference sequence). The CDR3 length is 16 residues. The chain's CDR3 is CASSEGNGGNTGELFF. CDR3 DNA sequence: TGCGCCAGCAGTGAGGGGAACGGGGGAAACACCGGGGAGCTGTTTTTT.

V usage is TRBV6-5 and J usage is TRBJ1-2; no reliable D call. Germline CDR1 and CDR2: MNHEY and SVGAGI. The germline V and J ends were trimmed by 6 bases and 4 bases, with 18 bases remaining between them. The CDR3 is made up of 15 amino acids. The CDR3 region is CASSKSATSLYGYTF. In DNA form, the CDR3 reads TGTGCCAGCAGCAAATCCGCGACTTCTCTCTATGGCTACACCTTC.

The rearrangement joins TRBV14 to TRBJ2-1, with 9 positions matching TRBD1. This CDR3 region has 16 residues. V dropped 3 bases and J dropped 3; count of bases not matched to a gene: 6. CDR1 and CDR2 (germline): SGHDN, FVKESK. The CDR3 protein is CASSQHRDRDYNEQFF. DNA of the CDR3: TGTGCCAGCAGCCAGCACCGGGACAGGGACTACAATGAGCAGTTCTTC. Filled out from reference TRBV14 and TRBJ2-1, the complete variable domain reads EAGVTQFPSHSVIEKGQTVTLRCDPISGHDNLYWYRRVMGKEIKFLLHFVKESKQDESGMPNNRFLAERTGGTYSTLKVQPAELEDSGVYFCASSQHRDRDYNEQFFGPGTRLTVL.

CDR3 in amino acids: CASSQATSGFYEQYF. The CDR3 DNA sequence: TGTGCCAGCAGCCAAGCAACTAGCGGCTTCTACGAGCAGTACTTC. V gene TRBV3-1 (or the pseudogene TRBV3-2) combines with J gene TRBJ2-7; 8 positions match TRBD2. Germline V gene data show CDR1 as LGHDT and CDR2 as YNNKEL (reference sequence). The trim removed 1 base at V and 3 bases at J, leaving 5 bases unmatched. The CDR3 consists of 15 residues.

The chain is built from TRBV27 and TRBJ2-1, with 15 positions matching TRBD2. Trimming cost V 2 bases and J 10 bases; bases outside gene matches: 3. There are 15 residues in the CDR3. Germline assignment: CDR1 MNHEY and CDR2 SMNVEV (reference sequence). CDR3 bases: TGTGCCAGCAGTTTAGGACTAGCGGGAGGGCGAGAGCAGTTCTTC. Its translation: CASSLGLAGGREQFF.

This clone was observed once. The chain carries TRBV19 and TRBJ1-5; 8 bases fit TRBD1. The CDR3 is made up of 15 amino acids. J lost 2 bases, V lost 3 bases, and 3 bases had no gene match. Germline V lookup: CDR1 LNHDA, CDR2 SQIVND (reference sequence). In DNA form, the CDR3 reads TGTGCCAGTAGTATCGGACAGGGCGGCAATCAGCCCCAGCATTTT. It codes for CASSIGQGGNQPQHF.

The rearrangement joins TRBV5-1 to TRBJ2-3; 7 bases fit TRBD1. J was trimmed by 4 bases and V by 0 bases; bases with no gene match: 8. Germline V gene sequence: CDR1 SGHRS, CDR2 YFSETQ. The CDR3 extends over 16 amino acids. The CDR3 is CASSLVGRGKADTQYF. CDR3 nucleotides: TGCGCCAGCAGCTTGGTAGGCAGGGGGAAGGCAGATACGCAGTATTTT.

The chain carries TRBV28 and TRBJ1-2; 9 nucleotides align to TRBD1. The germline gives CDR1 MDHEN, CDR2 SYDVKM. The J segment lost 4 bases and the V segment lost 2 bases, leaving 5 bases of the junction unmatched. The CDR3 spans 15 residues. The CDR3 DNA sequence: TGTGCCAGCAGTTTAGACAGGGGGGCATCCTATGGCTACACCTTC. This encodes CASSLDRGASYGYTF.

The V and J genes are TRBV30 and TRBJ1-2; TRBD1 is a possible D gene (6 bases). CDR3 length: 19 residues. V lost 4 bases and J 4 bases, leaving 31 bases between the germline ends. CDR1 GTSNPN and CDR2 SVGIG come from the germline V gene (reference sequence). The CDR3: CAWIELQPVITGTGYGYTF. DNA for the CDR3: TGTGCCTGGATCGAACTGCAGCCAGTTATTACAGGGACCGGCTATGGCTACACCTTC.

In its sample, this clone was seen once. In DNA, the CDR3 is TGCGCCAGCAGCTTGTCTTTTGTCCTGGGGACAGGGGGTAACAATGAGCAGTTCTTC. Amino acids: CASSLSFVLGTGGNNEQFF. The V call is TRBV5-1, the J call TRBJ2-1; 11 bases match TRBD1. V trimming: 1 base; J trimming: 5 bases; junction bases outside the gene matches: 14. The CDR3 totals 19 residues. Germline CDR1 SGHRS, CDR2 YFSETQ. Full variable domain (outside the CDR3, taken from reference TRBV5-1 and TRBJ2-1): KAGVTQTPRYLIKTRGQQVTLSCSPISGHRSVSWYQQTPGQGLQFLFEYFSETQRNKGNFPGRFSGRQFSNSRSEMNVSTLELGDSALYLCASSLSFVLGTGGNNEQFFGPGTRLTVL.

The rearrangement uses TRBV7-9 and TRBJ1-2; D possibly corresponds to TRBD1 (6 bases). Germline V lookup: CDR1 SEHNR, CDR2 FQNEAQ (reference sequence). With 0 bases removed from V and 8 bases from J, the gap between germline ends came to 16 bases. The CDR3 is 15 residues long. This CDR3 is CASSLASGGLSGYTF. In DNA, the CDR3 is TGTGCCAGCAGCTTAGCATCCGGGGGGCTGAGCGGCTACACCTTC.

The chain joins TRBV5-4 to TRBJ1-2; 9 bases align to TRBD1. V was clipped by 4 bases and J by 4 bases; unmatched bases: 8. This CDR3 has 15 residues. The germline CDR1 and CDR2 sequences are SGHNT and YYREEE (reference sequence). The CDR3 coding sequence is TGTGCCAGCAGCCCGGGACAGGGCTGGAGCTATGGCTACACCTTC. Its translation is CASSPGQGWSYGYTF. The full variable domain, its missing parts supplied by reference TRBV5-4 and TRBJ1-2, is ETGVTQSPTHLIKTRGQQVTLRCSSQSGHNTVSWYQQALGQGPQFIFQYYREEENGRGNFPPRFSGLQFPNYSSELNVNALELDDSALYLCASSPGQGWSYGYTFGSGTRLTVV.

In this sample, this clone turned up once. As DNA, the CDR3 is TGTGCCAGCAGCTTGGGTGTGGGAGCGAACACCGGGGAGCTGTTTTTT. The encoded protein is CASSLGVGANTGELFF. The rearrangement uses TRBV5-5 and TRBJ2-2; a weak D match, TRBD2 (5 bases). CDR1 and CDR2 from the germline V gene are SGHKS and YYEKEE (reference sequence). The V gene lost 0 bases and the J gene lost 0 bases, with 9 bases spanning the gap. There are 16 residues in the CDR3.

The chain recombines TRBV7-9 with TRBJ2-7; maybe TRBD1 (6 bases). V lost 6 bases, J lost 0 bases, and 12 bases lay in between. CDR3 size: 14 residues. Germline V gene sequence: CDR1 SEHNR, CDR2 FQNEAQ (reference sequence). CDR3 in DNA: TGTGCCAGCAGTCGACTGGGGGCCTCCTACGAGCAGTACTTC. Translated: CASSRLGASYEQYF.

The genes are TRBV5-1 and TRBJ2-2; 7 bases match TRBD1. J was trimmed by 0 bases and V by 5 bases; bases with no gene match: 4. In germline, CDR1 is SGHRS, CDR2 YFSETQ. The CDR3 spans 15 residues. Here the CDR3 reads CASRPGTANTGELFF. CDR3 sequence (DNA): TGCGCCAGCAGGCCCGGGACAGCGAACACCGGGGAGCTGTTTTTT.

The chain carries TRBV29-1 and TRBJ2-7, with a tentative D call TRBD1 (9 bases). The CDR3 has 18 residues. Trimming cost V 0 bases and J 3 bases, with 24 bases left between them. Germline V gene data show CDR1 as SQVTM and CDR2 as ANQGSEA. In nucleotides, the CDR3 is TGCAGCGTTGAAGATCGGGAGGGACAGGGAAAGGGTCGCTACGAGCAGTACTTC. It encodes CSVEDREGQGKGRYEQYF.

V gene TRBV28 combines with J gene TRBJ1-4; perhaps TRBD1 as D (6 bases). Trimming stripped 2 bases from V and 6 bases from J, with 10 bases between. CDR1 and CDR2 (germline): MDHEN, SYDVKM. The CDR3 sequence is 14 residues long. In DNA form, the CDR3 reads TGTGCCAGCAGTTTAGGGGGGGGCGATGAAAAACTGTTTTTT. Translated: CASSLGGGDEKLFF.

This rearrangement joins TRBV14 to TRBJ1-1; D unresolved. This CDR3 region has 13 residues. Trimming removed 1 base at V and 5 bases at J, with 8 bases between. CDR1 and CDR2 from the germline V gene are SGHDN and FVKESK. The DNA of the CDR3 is TGTGCCAGCAGCCAAGTTCTTGCGACTGAAGCTTTCTTT. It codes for CASSQVLATEAFF. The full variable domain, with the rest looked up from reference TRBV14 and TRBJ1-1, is EAGVTQFPSHSVIEKGQTVTLRCDPISGHDNLYWYRRVMGKEIKFLLHFVKESKQDESGMPNNRFLAERTGGTYSTLKVQPAELEDSGVYFCASSQVLATEAFFGQGTRLTVV.

The CDR3, as DNA: TGTGCCAGCAGCTTAGGGACTAGCGGGGTCTCCTCCAGGGAGCTGTTTTTT. This translates into CASSLGTSGVSSRELFF. This chain uses TRBV5-4 with TRBJ2-2; 13 bases are a match to TRBD2. The V gene end was trimmed by 2 bases and the J gene end by 9 bases; junction bases not matched to a gene: 10. The CDR3 is 17 residues long. CDR1 and CDR2 (germline): SGHNT, YYREEE (reference sequence).

The CDR3 loop reads CASSPGEPTDTQYF. Here the CDR3 DNA reads TGTGCCAGCAGCCCCGGGGAGCCCACAGATACGCAGTATTTT. This chain uses TRBV5-4 with TRBJ2-3, with a tentative D call TRBD2 (5 bases). Germline loops: CDR1 SGHNT, CDR2 YYREEE (reference sequence). Trimming took 4 bases from V and 2 from J, leaving 11 bases between them. This CDR3 contains 14 residues.

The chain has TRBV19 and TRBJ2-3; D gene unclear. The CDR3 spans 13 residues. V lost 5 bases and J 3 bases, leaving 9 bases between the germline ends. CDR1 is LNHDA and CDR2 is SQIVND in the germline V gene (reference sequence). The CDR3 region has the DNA TGTGCCAGTAGTGGCCGAAAGACAGATACGCAGTATTTT. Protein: CASSGRKTDTQYF.

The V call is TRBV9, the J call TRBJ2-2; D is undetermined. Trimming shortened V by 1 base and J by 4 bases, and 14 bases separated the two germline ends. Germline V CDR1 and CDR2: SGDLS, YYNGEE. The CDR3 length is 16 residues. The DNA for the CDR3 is TGTGCCAGCAGCGTAAATCTGGCTGCTCGCACCGGGGAGCTGTTTTTT. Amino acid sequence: CASSVNLAARTGELFF. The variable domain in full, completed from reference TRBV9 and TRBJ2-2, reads DSGVTQTPKHLITATGQRVTLRCSPRSGDLSVYWYQQSLDQGLQFLIQYYNGEERAKGNILERFSAQQFPDLHSELNLSSLELGDSALYFCASSVNLAARTGELFFGEGSRLTVL.

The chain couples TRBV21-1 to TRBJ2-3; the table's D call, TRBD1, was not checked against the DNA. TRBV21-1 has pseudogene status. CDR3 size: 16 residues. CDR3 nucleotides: TGTGCCAGCAGCAAAGTGCGACACCTTCGCACAGATACGCAGTATTTT. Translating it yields CASSKVRHLRTDTQYF.

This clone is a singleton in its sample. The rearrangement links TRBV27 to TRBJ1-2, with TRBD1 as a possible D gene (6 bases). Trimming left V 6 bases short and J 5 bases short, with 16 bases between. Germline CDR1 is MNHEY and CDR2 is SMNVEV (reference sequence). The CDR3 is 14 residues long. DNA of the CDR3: TGTGCCAGCAGGGAGGGGGGGCGCGGATATGGCTACACCTTC. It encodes CASREGGRGYGYTF.

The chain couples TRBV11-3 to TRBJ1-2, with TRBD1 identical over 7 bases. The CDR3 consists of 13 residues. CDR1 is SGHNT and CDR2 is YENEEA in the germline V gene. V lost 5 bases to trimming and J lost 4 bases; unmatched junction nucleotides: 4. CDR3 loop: CASSGRDSYGYTF. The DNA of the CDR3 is TGTGCCAGCAGCGGACGGGACAGCTATGGCTACACCTTC.